The clone carrying this T cell receptor beta chain came up once. What it recognizes is unknown. The CDR3 spans 12 residues. Between the trimmed V and J ends, which lost 4 bases and 2 bases, there was a span of 5 bases. The V gene's germline CDR1 is SQVTM and CDR2 ANQGSEA. Amplification used 60 Vbeta primers and 13 Jbeta primers. Original processing notes: Tens of millions of unique TCR beta chains, about 11 million of them shared, were counted by a later analysis. Method: immunoSEQ multiplex PCR; TCRdb's copy keeps in-frame clones and lacks some. Clonal size and the V and J genes are those of that table, whereas D and trimming came from the DNA. Counted here are about 180,000 clones, around 80% occurring once; the ten biggest clones make up 2% to 2.5%. This specimen comes from a study of cytomegalovirus exposure and HLA in healthy donors. Study-wide points: A few CMV-associated chains proved CMV antigen-specific in vitro.

V and J are TRBV29-1 and TRBJ2-2, with D hard to call. The sequence came from a woman aged 25 to 39 in good health and CMV-seronegative. The material sequenced was PBMCs. The chain's CDR3 is CSVGHNTGELFF. CDR3 nucleotide sequence: TGCAGCGTTGGACATAACACCGGGGAGCTGTTTTTT.